The TCR beta chain described here comes from a study of OX40 agonist ivuxolimab in advanced cancers. Study-wide findings and caveats: Circulating CD4+ and CD8+ T cells showed clonal expansion by week 6 at 0.1 to 3.0 mg/kg. Nonresponders included some who also had low normalized T-cell clonal expansion.

The CDR3 sequence is 15 residues long. Germline loops: CDR1 GTSNPN, CDR2 SVGIG (reference sequence). Trimming shortened V by 2 bases and J by 6 bases, and 19 bases separated the two germline ends. For this clone: Its specificity is not known.

Clones were sequenced by immunoSEQ multiplex PCR, and TCRdb holds only the in-frame ones, with some missing. The sample holds tens of thousands of clones, roughly 80% seen once. This clonotype originated in an adult with an advanced solid tumor such as melanoma, head and neck, liver or kidney cancer. The source was CD4+ or CD8+ T cells sorted from blood, collected in a trial of the OX40 agonist ivuxolimab. The chain carries TRBV30 and TRBJ1-1; D possibly corresponds to TRBD1 (6 bases). CDR3 coding DNA: TGTGCCTGGAGTTCCCCTGGGGGGGGCCTCGCTGAAGCTTTCTTT. Translating it yields CAWSSPGGGLAEAFF.